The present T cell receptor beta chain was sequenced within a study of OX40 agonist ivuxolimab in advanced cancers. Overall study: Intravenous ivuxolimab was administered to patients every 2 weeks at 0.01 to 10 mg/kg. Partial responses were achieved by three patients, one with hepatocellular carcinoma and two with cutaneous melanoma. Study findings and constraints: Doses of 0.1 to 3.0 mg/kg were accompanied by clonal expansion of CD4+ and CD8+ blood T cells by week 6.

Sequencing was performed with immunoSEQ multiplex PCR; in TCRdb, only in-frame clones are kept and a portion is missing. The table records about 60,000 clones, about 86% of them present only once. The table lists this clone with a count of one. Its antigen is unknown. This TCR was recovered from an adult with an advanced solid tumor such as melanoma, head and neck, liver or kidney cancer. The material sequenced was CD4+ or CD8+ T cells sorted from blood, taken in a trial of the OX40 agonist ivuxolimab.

CDR3 DNA sequence: TGTGCCAGCAGCCCGGGACAGGGAATCCATGAGCAGTTCTTC. Translated, it gives CASSPGQGIHEQFF. The V and J genes are TRBV11-2 and TRBJ2-1; 9 bases match TRBD1. Germline V gene sequence: CDR1 SGHAT, CDR2 FQNNGV. V shed 5 bases and J 8 bases; nucleotides not matched to a gene: 7. The CDR3 totals 14 residues.